Listed here is a single TCR beta chain. The data are from a study of blood T cell repertoires in COVID-19. Study as a whole: Material from acute and convalescent COVID-19 was sourced from the United States, Italy and Spain. PBMCs, B-cell-depleted T cells, or T cells were the source of the cDNA or gDNA that made up the material.

V was trimmed by 4 bases and J by 1 base, leaving 7 bases between them. The CDR3 sequence is 13 residues long. CDR1 and CDR2 (germline): LNHDA, SQIVND (reference sequence). As originally analysed: The authors estimated nucleated cell counts from reference gene primer amplification. Assay: immunoSEQ multiplex PCR; the TCRdb copy retains only in-frame clones and omits some. V, J and clone size were drawn from that table, and D and trimming were deduced from the DNA. This table holds around 100,000 clones, around 87% found once. Sequencing was carried out using peripheral blood. The chain combines TRBV19 with TRBJ1-1, with D uncertain. The origin of this receptor is an elderly woman with acute or convalescent COVID-19. This CDR3 is CASSNGANTEAFF. Written as DNA, the CDR3 is TGTGCCAGTAGTAATGGAGCGAACACTGAAGCTTTCTTT. Supplemented by reference TRBV19 and TRBJ1-1, the full variable domain reads DGGITQSPKYLFRKEGQNVTLSCEQNLNHDAMYWYRQDPGQGLRLIYYSQIVNDFQKGDIAEGYSVSREKKESFPLTVTSAQKNPTAFYLCASSNGANTEAFFGQGTRLTVV.